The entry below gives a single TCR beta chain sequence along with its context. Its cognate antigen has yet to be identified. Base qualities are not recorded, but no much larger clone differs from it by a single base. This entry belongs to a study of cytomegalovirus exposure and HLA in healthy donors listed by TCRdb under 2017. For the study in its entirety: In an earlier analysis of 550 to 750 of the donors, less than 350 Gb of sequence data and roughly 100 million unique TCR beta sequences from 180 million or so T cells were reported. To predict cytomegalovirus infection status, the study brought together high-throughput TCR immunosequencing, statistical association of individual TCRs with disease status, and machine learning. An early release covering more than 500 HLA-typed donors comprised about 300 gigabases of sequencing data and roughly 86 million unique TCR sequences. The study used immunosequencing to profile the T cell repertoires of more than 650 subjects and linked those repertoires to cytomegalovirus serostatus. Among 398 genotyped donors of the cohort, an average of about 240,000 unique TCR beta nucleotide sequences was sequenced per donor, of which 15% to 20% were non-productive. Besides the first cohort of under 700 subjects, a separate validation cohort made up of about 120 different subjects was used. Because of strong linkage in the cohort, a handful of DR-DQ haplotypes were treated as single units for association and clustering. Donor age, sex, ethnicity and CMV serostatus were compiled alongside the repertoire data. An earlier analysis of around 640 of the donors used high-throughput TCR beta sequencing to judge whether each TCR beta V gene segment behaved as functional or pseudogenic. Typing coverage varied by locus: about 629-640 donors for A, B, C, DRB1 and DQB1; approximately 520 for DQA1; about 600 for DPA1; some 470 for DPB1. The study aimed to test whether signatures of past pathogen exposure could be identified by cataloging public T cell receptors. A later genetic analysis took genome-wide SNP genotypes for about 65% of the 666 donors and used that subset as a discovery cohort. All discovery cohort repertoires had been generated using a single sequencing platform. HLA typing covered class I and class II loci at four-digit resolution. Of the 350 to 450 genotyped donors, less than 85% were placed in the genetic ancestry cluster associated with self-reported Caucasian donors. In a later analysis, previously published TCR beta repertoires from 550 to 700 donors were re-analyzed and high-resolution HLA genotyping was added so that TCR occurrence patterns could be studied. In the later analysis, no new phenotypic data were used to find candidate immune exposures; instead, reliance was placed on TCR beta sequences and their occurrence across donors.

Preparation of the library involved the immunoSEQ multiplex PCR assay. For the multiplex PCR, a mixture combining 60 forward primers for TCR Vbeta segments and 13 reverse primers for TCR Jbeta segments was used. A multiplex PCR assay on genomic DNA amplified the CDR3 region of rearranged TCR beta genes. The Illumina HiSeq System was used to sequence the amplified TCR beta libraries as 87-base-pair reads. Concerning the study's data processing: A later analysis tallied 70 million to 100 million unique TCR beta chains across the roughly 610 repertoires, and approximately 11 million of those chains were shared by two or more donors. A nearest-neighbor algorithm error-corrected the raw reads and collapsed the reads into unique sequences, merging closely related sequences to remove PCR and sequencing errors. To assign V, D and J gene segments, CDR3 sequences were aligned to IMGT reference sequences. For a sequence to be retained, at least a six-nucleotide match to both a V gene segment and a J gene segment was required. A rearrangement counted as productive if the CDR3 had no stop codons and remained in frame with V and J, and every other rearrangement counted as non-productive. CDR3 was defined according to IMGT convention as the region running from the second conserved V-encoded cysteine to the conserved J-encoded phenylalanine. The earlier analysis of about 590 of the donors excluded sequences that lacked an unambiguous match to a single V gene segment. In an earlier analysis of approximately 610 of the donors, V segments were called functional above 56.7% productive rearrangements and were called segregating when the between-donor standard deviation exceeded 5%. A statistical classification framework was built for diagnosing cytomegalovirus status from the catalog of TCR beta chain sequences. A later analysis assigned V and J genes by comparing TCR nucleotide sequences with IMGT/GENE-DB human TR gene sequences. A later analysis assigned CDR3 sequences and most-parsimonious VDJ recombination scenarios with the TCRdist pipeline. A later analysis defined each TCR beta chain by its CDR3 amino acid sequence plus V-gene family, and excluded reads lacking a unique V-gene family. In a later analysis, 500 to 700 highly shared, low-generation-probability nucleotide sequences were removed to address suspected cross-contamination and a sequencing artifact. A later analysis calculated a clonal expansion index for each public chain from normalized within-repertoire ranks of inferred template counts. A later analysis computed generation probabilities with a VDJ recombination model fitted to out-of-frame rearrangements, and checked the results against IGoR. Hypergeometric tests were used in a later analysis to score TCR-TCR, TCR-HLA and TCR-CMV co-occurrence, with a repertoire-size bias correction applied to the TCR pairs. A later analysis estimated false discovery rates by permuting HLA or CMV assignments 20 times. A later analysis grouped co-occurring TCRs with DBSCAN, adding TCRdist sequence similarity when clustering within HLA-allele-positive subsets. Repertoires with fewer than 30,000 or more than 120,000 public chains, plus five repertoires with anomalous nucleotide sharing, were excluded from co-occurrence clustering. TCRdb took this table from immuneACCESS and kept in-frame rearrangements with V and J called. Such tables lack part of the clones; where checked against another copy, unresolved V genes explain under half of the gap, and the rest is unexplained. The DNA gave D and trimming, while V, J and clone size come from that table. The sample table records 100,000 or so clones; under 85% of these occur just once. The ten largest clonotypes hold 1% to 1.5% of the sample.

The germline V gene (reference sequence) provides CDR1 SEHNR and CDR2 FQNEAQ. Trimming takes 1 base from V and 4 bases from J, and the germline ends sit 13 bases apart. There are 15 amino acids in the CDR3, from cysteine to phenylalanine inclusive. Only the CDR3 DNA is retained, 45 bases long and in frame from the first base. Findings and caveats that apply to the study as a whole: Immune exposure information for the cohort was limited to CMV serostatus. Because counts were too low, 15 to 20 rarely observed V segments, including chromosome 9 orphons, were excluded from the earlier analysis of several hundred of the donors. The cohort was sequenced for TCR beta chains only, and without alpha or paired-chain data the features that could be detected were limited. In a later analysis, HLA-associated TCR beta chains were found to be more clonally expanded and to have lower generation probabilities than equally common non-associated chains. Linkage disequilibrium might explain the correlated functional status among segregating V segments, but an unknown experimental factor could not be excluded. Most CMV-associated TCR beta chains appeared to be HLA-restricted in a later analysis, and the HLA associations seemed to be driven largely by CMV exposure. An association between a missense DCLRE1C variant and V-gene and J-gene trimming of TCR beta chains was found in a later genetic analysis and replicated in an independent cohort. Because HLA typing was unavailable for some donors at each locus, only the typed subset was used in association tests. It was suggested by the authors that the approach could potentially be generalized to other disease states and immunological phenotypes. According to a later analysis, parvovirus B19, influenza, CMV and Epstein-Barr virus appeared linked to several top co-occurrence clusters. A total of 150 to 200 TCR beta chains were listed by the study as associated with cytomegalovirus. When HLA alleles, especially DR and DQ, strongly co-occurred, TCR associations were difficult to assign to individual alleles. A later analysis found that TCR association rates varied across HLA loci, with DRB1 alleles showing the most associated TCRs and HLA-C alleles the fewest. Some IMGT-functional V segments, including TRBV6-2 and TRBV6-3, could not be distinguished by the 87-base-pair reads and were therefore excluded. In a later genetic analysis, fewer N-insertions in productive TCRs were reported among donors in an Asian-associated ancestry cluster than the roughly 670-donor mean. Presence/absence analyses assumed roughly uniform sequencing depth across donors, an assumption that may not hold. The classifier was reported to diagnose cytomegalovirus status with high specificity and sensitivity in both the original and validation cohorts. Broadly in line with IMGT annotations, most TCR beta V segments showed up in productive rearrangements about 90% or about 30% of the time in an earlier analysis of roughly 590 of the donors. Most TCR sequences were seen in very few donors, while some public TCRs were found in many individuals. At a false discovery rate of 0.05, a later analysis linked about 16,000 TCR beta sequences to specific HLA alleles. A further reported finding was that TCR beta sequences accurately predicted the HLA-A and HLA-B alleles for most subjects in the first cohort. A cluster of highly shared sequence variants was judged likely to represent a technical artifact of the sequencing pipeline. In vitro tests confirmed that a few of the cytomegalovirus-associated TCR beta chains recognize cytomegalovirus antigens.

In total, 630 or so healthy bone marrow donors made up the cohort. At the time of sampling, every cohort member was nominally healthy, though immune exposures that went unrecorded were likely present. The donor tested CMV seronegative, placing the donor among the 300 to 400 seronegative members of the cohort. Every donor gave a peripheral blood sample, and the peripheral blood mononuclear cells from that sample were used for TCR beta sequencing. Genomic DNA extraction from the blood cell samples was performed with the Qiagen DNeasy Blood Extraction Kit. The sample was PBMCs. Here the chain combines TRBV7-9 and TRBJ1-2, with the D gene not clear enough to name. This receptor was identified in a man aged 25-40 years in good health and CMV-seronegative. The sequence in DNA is TGTGCCAGCAGCTTAGGCTGGGAGGGAACCTATGGCTACACCTTC. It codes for CASSLGWEGTYGYTF.